This TCR beta chain was observed in a study of T cells after yellow fever vaccination. The study's findings and limits: Most clones from primary vaccination resurfaced after the booster (around 97% CD4, 75% to 90% CD8).

CDR1 and CDR2 from the germline V gene are SGHRS and YFSETQ. The CDR3 spans 15 residues. V dropped 4 bases and J dropped 0; count of bases not matched to a gene: 3. Each CDR3 protein gets one entry after TCRdb re-called the 5' RACE reads with MiXCR. The repertoire consists of 250,000 to 300,000 distinct CDR3 sequences, with about 5.2% occurring once and the leading ten covering roughly 3%. Concerning this clonotype: The target antigen is unknown.

This specimen consisted of CD4+ T cells sorted from PBMCs, obtained on the day of the yellow fever booster vaccination. This rearrangement joins TRBV5-1 to TRBJ1-5, with TRBD1 matching over 8 bases. This clonotype was sampled from a young man who received the YFV17D yellow fever vaccine. The CDR3 nucleotides read TGCGCCAGCAGCAGGACAGGGAATAGCAATCAGCCCCAGCATTTT. Translated: CASSRTGNSNQPQHF.